These 27 T cell receptor beta chains share one sample of origin, sequenced in a study of CD8 T cell repertoires and HIV-1 epitope variants. Their specific antigens are unknown. Assay: immunoSEQ multiplex PCR; the TCRdb copy retains only in-frame clones and omits some. Of roughly 4,800 clones detected, around three fifths appear once; the ten largest clones hold around 40%. Sequenced material: cultured CD8+ T cells derived from PBMCs. The receptors come from a male donor with HIV.

The chain employs TRBV15 and TRBJ2-1, with 9 positions matching TRBD2. CDR1 LNHNV and CDR2 YYDKDF come from the germline V gene (reference sequence). This CDR3 region has 13 residues. The V segment lost 5 bases and the J segment 8 bases; nucleotides outside the gene matches: 4. CDR3 in amino acids: CATSGGRAYEQFF. CDR3 sequence (DNA): TGTGCCACCAGCGGCGGGAGGGCCTATGAGCAGTTCTTC.

This chain joins TRBV27 and TRBJ2-3; 8 bases line up with TRBD2. Germline V gene sequence: CDR1 MNHEY, CDR2 SMNVEV (reference sequence). V shed 6 bases, J shed 1 base, and the junction held 9 bases outside the gene matches. This CDR3 has 16 residues. The CDR3 nucleotides are TGTGCCAGCAGACATACGACGACTAGCGGCACAGATACGCAGTATTTT. It encodes CASRHTTTSGTDTQYF.

The rearrangement uses TRBV5-1 and TRBJ2-5, with 7 bases aligning to TRBD1. CDR1 and CDR2 from the germline V gene are SGHRS and YFSETQ. Trimming took 0 bases from V and 2 from J; bases not matched to a gene: 1. The CDR3 loop spans 14 amino acids. The CDR3 is CASSLGTGQETQYF. CDR3 nucleotide sequence: TGCGCCAGCAGCTTGGGGACAGGACAAGAGACCCAGTACTTC.

V and J are TRBV5-4 and TRBJ1-2; 7 bases line up with TRBD1. Germline CDR1 and CDR2: SGHNT and YYREEE (reference sequence). The CDR3 has 14 residues. Unmatched junction bases numbered 2, after V lost 0 bases and J lost 3 bases. The CDR3 DNA is TGTGCCAGCAGCTTGGTAGGACAGGACTATGGCTACACCTTC. Its protein is CASSLVGQDYGYTF. Combining the CDR3 with reference TRBV5-4 and TRBJ1-2 gives the whole variable domain ETGVTQSPTHLIKTRGQQVTLRCSSQSGHNTVSWYQQALGQGPQFIFQYYREEENGRGNFPPRFSGLQFPNYSSELNVNALELDDSALYLCASSLVGQDYGYTFGSGTRLTVV.

By proportion, this clone is large. The genes are TRBV19 and TRBJ2-7; TRBD2 matches at 11 bases. The CDR3 runs to 15 residues. Germline V lookup: CDR1 LNHDA, CDR2 SQIVND (reference sequence). The junction had 5 bases not matched to a gene; V was cut back by 3 bases and J by 4 bases. The CDR3 here is CASSIRLAGIYEQYF. The DNA for the CDR3 is TGTGCCAGTAGTATCCGACTAGCGGGGATTTACGAGCAGTACTTC.

A few counts support this clone. CDR3 loop: CASSLDRGNEAFF. In DNA form, the CDR3 reads TGTGCCAGCAGCTTAGACAGGGGAAATGAAGCTTTCTTT. V gene TRBV7-9 combines with J gene TRBJ1-1; 7 bases are shared with TRBD1. CDR1 and CDR2 (germline): SEHNR, FQNEAQ (reference sequence). CDR3 length: 13 amino acids. V was pared by 1 base and J by 7 bases, with 3 bases of the junction left unmatched.

The rearrangement links TRBV7-7 to TRBJ2-1, with 10 bases aligning to TRBD1. The germline CDR1 and CDR2 sequences are SSHAT and FNYEAQ (reference sequence). This CDR3 comprises 15 residues. The CDR3 DNA reads as TGTGCTGTCCGGGACAGGGGATCCTCCTACAATGAGCAGTTCTTC. Encoded protein: CAVRDRGSSYNEQFF.

In its sample, this clone was seen a few times. The genes are TRBV5-1 and TRBJ2-7; D assignment may be TRBD1 or TRBD2 (6 bases each). Germline V gene sequence: CDR1 SGHRS, CDR2 YFSETQ. Trimming removed 4 bases from V and 7 bases from J, with 18 bases in between. The CDR3 loop spans 14 amino acids. The CDR3 region is CASSVGGQALEQYF. The CDR3 DNA is TGCGCCAGCAGCGTGGGGGGCCAGGCCCTTGAGCAGTACTTC.

This rearrangement joins TRBV19 to TRBJ2-7; the D gene is possibly TRBD1 (5 bases). Germline V gene data show CDR1 as LNHDA and CDR2 as SQIVND (reference sequence). Trimming took off 4 bases at V and 3 bases at J, with 22 bases between the two ends. The length of the CDR3 is 17 residues. As DNA, the CDR3 is TGTGCCAGTAGTAAGCCCGGCGCCGACAGCAAGGACTACGAGCAGTACTTC. Its translation is CASSKPGADSKDYEQYF.

There are a few counts of this clone. V usage is TRBV7-6 and J usage is TRBJ1-2; TRBD1 matches at 9 bases. V shed 5 bases, J shed 6 bases, and the junction held 4 bases outside the gene matches. Germline loops: CDR1 SGHVS, CDR2 FNYEAQ. The CDR3 length is 13 residues. The CDR3 DNA is TGTGCCAGCAGCGGACAGGGGTGGAATGGCTACACCTTC. As protein: CASSGQGWNGYTF.

The CDR3 bases are TGTGCCAGCGAGGGAAGCAGCTCCTACGAGCAGTACTTC. Its translation: CASEGSSSYEQYF. The V and J genes are TRBV6-5 and TRBJ2-7; the D gene is possibly TRBD2 (5 bases). Between the trimmed V and J ends, which lost 8 bases and 0 bases, there was a span of 11 bases. The CDR3 length is 13 residues. Germline V CDR1 and CDR2: MNHEY, SVGAGI.

This clone is labeled as medium-sized. The V call is TRBV28, the J call TRBJ2-7; TRBD2 aligns across 11 bases. The junction had 3 bases not matched to a gene; V was cut back by 2 bases and J by 3 bases. In germline, CDR1 is MDHEN, CDR2 SYDVKM. The CDR3 has 15 amino acids. The CDR3 spells CASSLLAGGLYEQYF. CDR3 sequence (DNA): TGTGCCAGCAGTTTACTAGCGGGGGGTCTCTACGAGCAGTACTTC.

V gene TRBV4-3 combines with J gene TRBJ2-2, with TRBD2 matching over 12 bases. CDR3 size: 17 residues. Germline CDR1 and CDR2: LGHNA and YSLEER. The V and J ends lost 0 bases and 6 bases, in that order; junction bases with no gene match: 5. As DNA, the CDR3 is TGCGCCAGCAGCCAAGATGGGCTAGCGGGGGGGGCCGGGGAGCTGTTTTTT. Its translation: CASSQDGLAGGAGELFF.

J is TRBJ1-1 and V is TRBV27; 12 bases fit TRBD1. The CDR3 loop spans 15 amino acids. Germline V gives CDR1 MNHEY, CDR2 SMNVEV (reference sequence). The V gene end was trimmed by 2 bases and the J gene end by 7 bases; junction bases not matched to a gene: 5. The CDR3 sequence is CASSLGTGGIDEAFF. In nucleotides, the CDR3 is TGTGCCAGCAGTTTAGGGACAGGGGGCATCGATGAAGCTTTCTTT.

This clone came up a few times. The chain recombines TRBV7-9 with TRBJ1-2, with D perhaps TRBD1 (5 bases). Trimming took off 3 bases at V and 2 bases at J, with 10 bases between the two ends. CDR3 length: 14 residues. Germline V CDR1 and CDR2: SEHNR, FQNEAQ (reference sequence). The CDR3 DNA reads as TGTGCCAGCAGCTTTGGGGACGCCAACTATGGCTACACCTTC. Its protein product is CASSFGDANYGYTF.

The rearrangement uses TRBV7-9 and TRBJ2-1, with TRBD1 identical over 8 bases. Germline assignment: CDR1 SEHNR and CDR2 FQNEAQ (reference sequence). The CDR3 has 15 amino acids. V trimming: 1 base; J trimming: 7 bases; junction bases outside the gene matches: 6. The CDR3 is CASSLVSRGLNEQFF. In nucleotides, the CDR3 is TGTGCCAGCAGCTTAGTAAGCAGGGGGCTTAATGAGCAGTTCTTC.

The chain links TRBV6-1 to TRBJ2-5, with 8 bases matching TRBD1. Germline CDR1 MNHNS, CDR2 SASEGT. V lost 7 bases, J lost 4 bases, and 11 bases stayed unmatched. This CDR3 spans 15 amino acids. The CDR3 DNA reads TGTGCCAGCACTGAGGACAGGGATGCGCGAGAGACCCAGTACTTC. It encodes CASTEDRDARETQYF.

V is TRBV19 and J is TRBJ2-1, with a weak D call TRBD2 (6 bases). Between the trimmed V and J ends, which lost 9 bases and 8 bases, there was a span of 14 bases. Germline lookup yields CDR1 LNHDA and CDR2 SQIVND (reference sequence). This CDR3 is built from 12 residues. For the CDR3, the DNA is TGTGCCAGCGGCCGGGGGTTAGATGAGCAGTTCTTC. Protein: CASGRGLDEQFF. Full variable domain (remainder filled in from reference TRBV19 and TRBJ2-1): DGGITQSPKYLFRKEGQNVTLSCEQNLNHDAMYWYRQDPGQGLRLIYYSQIVNDFQKGDIAEGYSVSREKKESFPLTVTSAQKNPTAFYLCASGRGLDEQFFGPGTRLTVL.

The V call is TRBV18, the J call TRBJ2-1; 7 bases are a match to TRBD1. With V trimmed by 4 bases and J by 8 bases, 14 bases remained unmatched. Looked up from germline, CDR1 is KGHSH and CDR2 is LQKENI. The length of the CDR3 is 16 residues. The DNA of the CDR3 is TGTGCCAGCTCACTACTACAGGGGTTGGGGCACGATGAGCAGTTCTTC. Its protein product is CASSLLQGLGHDEQFF.

J is TRBJ2-2 and V is TRBV9, with D perhaps matching TRBD2 (6 bases). The CDR3 extends over 14 amino acids. The germline gives CDR1 SGDLS, CDR2 YYNGEE. The ends were cut back, 0 bases at V and 4 bases at J, with 7 bases in the middle. The CDR3 region is CASSVGGGTGELFF. The CDR3 nucleotides read TGTGCCAGCAGCGTAGGGGGAGGCACCGGGGAGCTGTTTTTT. The whole variable domain, filled in from reference TRBV9 and TRBJ2-2, reads DSGVTQTPKHLITATGQRVTLRCSPRSGDLSVYWYQQSLDQGLQFLIQYYNGEERAKGNILERFSAQQFPDLHSELNLSSLELGDSALYFCASSVGGGTGELFFGEGSRLTVL.

On this clone: Other nucleotide sequences from this sample produce the same CDR3. The chain links TRBV7-2 to TRBJ1-5; no clear D. Trimming stripped 5 bases from V and 4 bases from J, with 9 bases between. The V gene's germline CDR1 is SGHTA and CDR2 FQGNSA. The CDR3 contains 13 residues. The CDR3 DNA sequence: TGTGCCAGCAGCCTTCGACCTAATCAGCCCCAGCATTTT. This sequence encodes CASSLRPNQPQHF.

This clone has just a few counts. The chain carries TRBV7-9 and TRBJ1-1; tentatively, D is TRBD1 (5 bases). Germline lookup yields CDR1 SEHNR and CDR2 FQNEAQ (reference sequence). The CDR3 is made up of 14 amino acids. Trimming removed 1 base at V and 1 base at J, with 7 bases between. In DNA, the CDR3 is TGTGCCAGCAGCTTAGGAGGGACGAACACTGAAGCTTTCTTT. It yields the protein CASSLGGTNTEAFF.

This clone has only one observation. J is TRBJ2-1 and V is TRBV6-5; 11 bases align to TRBD1. The CDR3 has 15 residues. Per the germline V gene, CDR1 is MNHEY and CDR2 is SVGAGI. The V segment lost 2 bases and the J segment 7 bases; nucleotides outside the gene matches: 4. CDR3 nucleotides: TGTGCCAGCAGTTACGCGGACAGGGGGCGAAATGAGCAGTTCTTC. Translation gives CASSYADRGRNEQFF.

The chain uses TRBV6-5 and TRBJ2-3, with 11 bases that match TRBD1. The CDR3 runs to 14 residues. The V gene's germline CDR1 is MNHEY and CDR2 SVGAGI. V lost 6 bases and J lost 6; bases outside the gene matches: 5. The CDR3 loop is CASRDRGREDTQYF. The CDR3, as DNA: TGTGCCAGCAGGGACAGGGGGCGCGAGGATACGCAGTATTTT.

The V gene is TRBV7-9, the J gene TRBJ1-1, with 8 bases matching TRBD1. Losses at the gene ends were 5 bases for V and 7 bases for J; bases not matched to a gene: 18. Looked up from germline, CDR1 is SEHNR and CDR2 is FQNEAQ (reference sequence). This CDR3 is 17 amino acids long. The CDR3 DNA sequence: TGTGCCAGCAGCATAATGGATGTACAGGGGGAGTTGGGTGAAGCTTTCTTT. Residues: CASSIMDVQGELGEAFF.

The chain couples TRBV5-6 to TRBJ1-2; 12 positions agree with TRBD1. V shed 4 bases, J shed 4 bases, and the junction held 8 bases outside the gene matches. Germline V gene sequence: CDR1 SGHDT, CDR2 YYEEEE. This CDR3 contains 16 residues. The CDR3 reads CASSGTGTGGSYGYTF. CDR3 in DNA: TGTGCCAGCAGCGGAACCGGGACAGGGGGCAGCTATGGCTACACCTTC.

The chain links TRBV27 to TRBJ2-1; TRBD1 matches 9 bases. V dropped 2 bases and J dropped 4; count of bases not matched to a gene: 0. Germline V CDR1 and CDR2: MNHEY, SMNVEV (reference sequence). CDR3 length equals 14 residues. Here the CDR3 reads CASSLGTGYNEQFF. The CDR3 DNA follows: TGTGCCAGCAGTTTAGGGACAGGGTACAATGAGCAGTTCTTC.